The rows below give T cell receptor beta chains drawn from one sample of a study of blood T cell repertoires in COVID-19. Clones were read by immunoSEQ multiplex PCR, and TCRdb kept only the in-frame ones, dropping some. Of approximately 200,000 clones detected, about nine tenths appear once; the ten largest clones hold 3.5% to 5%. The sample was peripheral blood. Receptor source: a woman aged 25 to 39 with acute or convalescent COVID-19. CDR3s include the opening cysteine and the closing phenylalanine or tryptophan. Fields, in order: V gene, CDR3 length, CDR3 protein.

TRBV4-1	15	CASSQASGKFNEQFF
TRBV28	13	CASSLSGVETQYF
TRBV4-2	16	CASSQRTGIGTDTQYF
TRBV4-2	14	CASSQTGTETPLHF
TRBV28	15	CASSLTRGYNSPLHF
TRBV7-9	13	CASRSGPTDTQYF
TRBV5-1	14	CASSTGTRGDTQYF
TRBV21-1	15	CAMRTGGLFNQPQHF
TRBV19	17	CASSIDRGDYSNQPQHF
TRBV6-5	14	CASSYGRAGYEQYF
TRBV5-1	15	CASSLVGVSNEKLFF
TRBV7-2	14	CASSAVGAWQPQHF
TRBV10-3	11	CAISETYEQYF
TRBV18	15	CASSPLAGESGELFF
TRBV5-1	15	CASSPGGTGKYEQYF
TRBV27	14	CASRMAQGGRGYTF
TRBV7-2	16	CASSRMWGDTGASYTF
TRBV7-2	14	CASSPGLAGGTQYF
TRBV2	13	CASRDISVGPQHF
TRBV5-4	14	CASSLRLAGETQYF
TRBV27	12	CASRSREEKLFF
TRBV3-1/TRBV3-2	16	CASSQVGLGGTGELFF
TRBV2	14	CASRFTGQNTEAFF
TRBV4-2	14	CASEAGANTGELFF
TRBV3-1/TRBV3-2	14	CASSLGTNLYIQYF
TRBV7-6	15	CASSLSPIQGREQYF
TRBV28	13	CASRGQGMGTQYF
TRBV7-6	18	CASSRDRAGAPYNSPLHF
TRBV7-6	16	CASTEGLAGGTDTQYF
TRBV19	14	CASNPRGKNTEAFF
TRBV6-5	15	CASSLLGGTNNEQFF
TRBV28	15	CASSSGPGLRTEAFF
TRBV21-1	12	CAKTGLAYEQYF
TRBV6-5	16	CASSYSGGTSRGGQYF
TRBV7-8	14	CASSPQAGGETQYF
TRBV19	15	CASSIQGGRRGGYTF
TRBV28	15	CASRVLGVGKNIQYF
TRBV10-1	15	CASRPRDRRCEKLFF
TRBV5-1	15	CASSPAGTAYNEQFF
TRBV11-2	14	CASSLGLDRTFYTF
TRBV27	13	CASSWTGGGPQHF